Below, 3 T cell receptor beta chains from the same sample are listed, as sequenced in a study of low-dose radiotherapy and immunotherapy resistance in tumors. Indicated time point: after trial treatment. Specified treatment: LDRT plus nivolumab, ipilimumab, low-dose cyclophosphamide and aspirin (RACIN trial). Primers targeting TRAV and TRBV primed first-strand cDNA, covering alpha and beta chains. It was with a constant-region primer and a V-primer adapter that TCRs were amplified over about 20 PCR cycles. MiXCR was run by TCRdb on the reads, yielding one entry per CDR3 protein. Seen here are tens of thousands of distinct CDR3 sequences, 20% to 25% observed once, and the top ten hold around 13%. The sample here was PBMCs, taken after low-dose radiotherapy plus immunotherapy. All receptors derive from a female donor with ovarian cancer.

This clonotype occurred many times. The V gene is TRBV2, the J gene TRBJ1-5; 7 bases agree with TRBD1. With V trimmed by 3 bases and J by 4 bases, 6 bases remained unmatched. Germline CDR1 is SNHLY and CDR2 is FYNNEI. CDR3 size: 15 residues. The CDR3 DNA follows: TGTGCCAGCAGTGACCCCACAGGGGTGAATCAGCCCCAGCATTTT. This encodes CASSDPTGVNQPQHF.

This clonotype was seen many times. The rearrangement joins TRBV7-9 to TRBJ2-3; 8 bases fit TRBD2. This CDR3 spans 15 amino acids. The J segment lost 2 bases and the V segment lost 5 bases, leaving 6 bases of the junction unmatched. Germline loops: CDR1 SEHNR, CDR2 FQNEAQ (reference sequence). Here the CDR3 DNA reads TGTGCCAGCAGCATCGGGACTAGGTTCACAGATACGCAGTATTTT. Protein: CASSIGTRFTDTQYF.

This clonotype appeared many times. The chain carries TRBV4-3 and TRBJ2-6; a weak D match, TRBD1 (6 bases). V was clipped by 3 bases and J by 2 bases, with 14 bases between them. Germline V gives CDR1 LGHNA, CDR2 YSLEER. The CDR3 loop spans 17 amino acids. The CDR3 nucleotides read TGCGCCAGCAGCCAGGAACCACAGGGCCCTGGGGCCAACGTCCTGACTTTC. Protein product: CASSQEPQGPGANVLTF.